These T cell receptor beta chains were read from a single sample in a study of blood T cell repertoires in COVID-19. TCRdb's table, derived via immunoSEQ multiplex PCR, lists solely in-frame clones and lacks some. The sample yields about 210,000 clones, about 91% seen once. Sample: peripheral blood. The receptors originated from a woman aged 40 to 50 with acute or convalescent COVID-19. CDR3s include the opening cysteine and the closing phenylalanine or tryptophan. D genes are given only for firm matches. Clone size is given for some rows only: seen once, a few or many times, or a class if the clone is expanded.

V	J	size	D	DNA	CDR3
TRBV11-2	TRBJ2-2	-	-	TGTGCCAGCAGCCCAGAGATCTCAACCGGGACACCGAACACCGGGGAGCTGTTTTTT	CASSPEISTGTPNTGELFF
TRBV5-4	TRBJ1-5	-	-	TGTGCCAGCAGCCGCGGGGGAAATAGCAATCAGCCCCAGCATTTT	CASSRGGNSNQPQHF
TRBV24-1	TRBJ2-2	-	-	TGTGCCACCAGAACCAGGGGACCCGGGGAGCTGTTTTTT	CATRTRGPGELFF
TRBV3-1/TRBV3-2	TRBJ1-1	-	-	TGTGCCAGCAGCCAAGCCCTAGATGGGAACACTGAAGCTTTCTTT	CASSQALDGNTEAFF
TRBV2	TRBJ2-4	-	-	TGTGCCAGCAGCCGTCCCTTAGCCAAAAACATTCAGTACTTC	CASSRPLAKNIQYF
TRBV4-2	TRBJ2-1	once	-	TGTGCCAGCAGCCCAGCACAGTCCCCAAACAATGAGCAGTTCTTC	CASSPAQSPNNEQFF
TRBV10-3	TRBJ1-2	-	-	TGTGCCATCAGCTATAGGAGGGTTGGGTGGAACTATGGCTACACCTTC	CAISYRRVGWNYGYTF
TRBV12-3/TRBV12-4	TRBJ1-2	once	-	TGTGCCAGCACCTTTGGGGCCTATGGCTACACCTTC	CASTFGAYGYTF
TRBV19	TRBJ2-2	-	TRBD1	TGTGCCAGTAGTTCTTACAGACAGGGGTCCGGGGAGCTGTTTTTT	CASSSYRQGSGELFF
TRBV3-1/TRBV3-2	TRBJ1-5	-	-	TGTGCCAGCAGCGGTGGGGGGAGAGGTCAGCCCCAGCATTTT	CASSGGGRGQPQHF
TRBV5-5	TRBJ2-3	-	-	TGTGCCAGCAGCCCAGGACGGACTAGCACAGATACGCAGTATTTT	CASSPGRTSTDTQYF
TRBV5-1	TRBJ1-3	-	TRBD1	TGCGCCAGCAGCCTTACAGGGGGCAATGGAAACACCATATATTTT	CASSLTGGNGNTIYF
TRBV5-4	TRBJ1-3	-	-	TGTGCCAGCAGTTCCGGCGGTTACTCTGGAAACACCATATATTTT	CASSSGGYSGNTIYF
TRBV10-3	TRBJ1-2	-	TRBD1	TGTGCCATCAGGGAGAGGACAGGGCCCTATGGCTACACCTTC	CAIRERTGPYGYTF
TRBV11-2	TRBJ2-1	-	TRBD2	TGTGCCAGCAGCTTAGATCTTCTAGCGGGCTCCTACAATGAGCAGTTCTTC	CASSLDLLAGSYNEQFF
TRBV18	TRBJ2-5	-	TRBD2	TGTGCCAGCTCACGGGCTAGCGGGGGGCAAGAGACCCAGTACTTC	CASSRASGGQETQYF
TRBV7-9	TRBJ2-5	-	-	TGTGCCAGCAGCTTAGACGGTAACTTTGGAGAGACCCAGTACTTC	CASSLDGNFGETQYF
TRBV2	TRBJ1-2	once	-	TGTGCCAGCAGCTCTCGACTCGCTCCCACCTTC	CASSSRLAPTF
TRBV29-1	TRBJ1-1	-	-	TGCAGCGTTGAAAGGGAGGTCGTGGCTGAAGCTTTCTTT	CSVEREVVAEAFF
TRBV5-1	TRBJ1-6	-	TRBD1	TGCGCCAGCAGCGGGACAGGGAACTCACCCCTCCACTTT	CASSGTGNSPLHF
TRBV30	TRBJ1-1	once	-	TGTGCCTGGAGGGCGAACACTGAAGCTTTCTTT	CAWRANTEAFF
TRBV19	TRBJ1-1	-	TRBD1	TGTGCCAGTACTCCTATATTGAGGGGGCATACTGAAGCTTTCTTT	CASTPILRGHTEAFF
TRBV6-4	TRBJ1-6	-	-	TGTGCCAGCAGCACAGGGTCGTCTAATTCACCCCTCCACTTT	CASSTGSSNSPLHF